This T cell receptor (beta chain) was found in a study of technical replicates of blood from a few donors. CDR1 is SGHDT, CDR2 YYEEEE, per germline. The CDR3 has 16 residues. Trimming took 4 bases from V and 6 from J; bases not matched to a gene: 11. Sequencing used immunoSEQ multiplex PCR; TCRdb keeps in-frame clones, though not all of them. The repertoire holds approximately 59,000 clones, with 86% as singletons. The TCR sequence derives from a human donor in good health. Some clones in this sample may be carry-over from other donors' samples. Sequencing used PBMCs. The chain recombines TRBV5-6 with TRBJ2-1; 9 nucleotides match TRBD2. The CDR3 is CASSLLAGVGGNEQFF. In DNA form, the CDR3 reads TGTGCCAGCAGCCTCTTAGCGGGAGTCGGGGGCAATGAGCAGTTCTTC.